One and the same sample provided the 17 T cell receptor beta chains below, sequenced in a study of CD8+CD57+ T cells in acquired aplastic anemia. Genomic DNA was employed as the template in profiling TCR beta VDJ and CDR3. TCRdb passed the reads through MiXCR, listing each CDR3 protein once. The profile shows more than 150,000 distinct CDR3 sequences, approximately 49% of them singletons. The sequenced material came from sorted CD4+, CD8+, or CD8+CD57+ T cells (not recorded which) from PBMCs. The source of these receptors is a human donor in good health.

The CDR3 sequence: CASSLWSAMNTEAFF. In DNA, the CDR3 is TGTGCCAGCAGCCTATGGTCGGCTATGAACACTGAAGCTTTCTTT. V gene TRBV13 combines with J gene TRBJ1-1; D is unresolved. CDR1 PRHDT and CDR2 FYEKMQ come from the germline V gene (reference sequence). The length of the CDR3 is 15 residues. The V end was cut by 5 bases, the J end by 0 bases, with 13 bases between. Supplemented by reference TRBV13 and TRBJ1-1, the full variable domain reads AAGVIQSPRHLIKEKRETATLKCYPIPRHDTVYWYQQGPGQDPQFLISFYEKMQSDKGSIPDRFSAQQFSDYHSELNMSSLELGDSALYFCASSLWSAMNTEAFFGQGTRLTVV.

This chain links TRBV15 with TRBJ2-1; D gene uncertain. Looked up from germline, CDR1 is LNHNV and CDR2 is YYDKDF (reference sequence). CDR3 length: 14 residues. Trimming took off 3 bases at V and 8 bases at J, with 14 bases between the two ends. CDR3 nucleotides: TGTGCCACCAGCAGCCCGCCCGTGGGCTATGAGCAGTTCTTC. It encodes CATSSPPVGYEQFF. Supplemented by reference TRBV15 and TRBJ2-1, the full variable domain reads DAMVIQNPRYQVTQFGKPVTLSCSQTLNHNVMYWYQQKSSQAPKLLFHYYDKDFNNEADTPDNFQSRRPNTSFCFLDIRSPGLGDTAMYLCATSSPPVGYEQFFGPGTRLTVL.

The sample holds many counts of this clonotype. The chain carries TRBV12-3 or TRBV12-4 and TRBJ1-4; no clear D. Trimming cost V 3 bases and J 0 bases, with 8 bases left between them. This CDR3 region has 15 residues. The CDR3 spells CASSLYGTTNEKLFF. CDR3 nucleotide sequence: TGTGCCAGCAGTTTGTACGGAACAACTAATGAAAAACTGTTTTTT.

This clonotype occurred many times. V gene TRBV19 combines with J gene TRBJ1-3; possible D gene TRBD1, 5 bases. Germline CDR1 reads LNHDA; CDR2 reads SQIVND (reference sequence). The CDR3 is 15 residues long. Deletions cut 8 bases from V and 4 bases from J, with 18 bases between. The CDR3: CASSSWGTGGNTIYF. The CDR3 region has the DNA TGTGCCAGTTCCTCTTGGGGGACGGGAGGAAACACCATATATTTT.

This chain uses TRBV30 with TRBJ2-2, with D hard to call. This CDR3 region has 12 residues. The V end was cut by 4 bases, the J end by 1 base, with 4 bases between. The V gene's germline CDR1 is GTSNPN and CDR2 SVGIG (reference sequence). The CDR3 coding sequence is TGTGCCTGGACGGGGAACACCGGGGAGCTGTTTTTT. As protein: CAWTGNTGELFF.

This clonotype has ten or more counts. The chain is built from TRBV5-1 and TRBJ1-1; 9 nucleotides line up with TRBD1. Germline CDR1 reads SGHRS; CDR2 reads YFSETQ. Trimming cost V 4 bases and J 4 bases; bases outside gene matches: 8. The CDR3 runs to 15 residues. The chain's CDR3 is CASSGGTGLSTEAFF. CDR3 in DNA: TGCGCCAGCAGCGGTGGGACAGGGCTGAGCACTGAAGCTTTCTTT. Together with reference TRBV5-1 and TRBJ1-1, the CDR3 gives the full variable domain: KAGVTQTPRYLIKTRGQQVTLSCSPISGHRSVSWYQQTPGQGLQFLFEYFSETQRNKGNFPGRFSGRQFSNSRSEMNVSTLELGDSALYLCASSGGTGLSTEAFFGQGTRLTVV.

This clonotype has ten or more counts. The genes are TRBV7-2 and TRBJ2-1, with no clear D. This CDR3 is built from 13 residues. Germline V gene lookup returns CDR1 SGHTA and CDR2 FQGNSA. Between the trimmed V and J ends, which lost 2 bases and 9 bases, there was a span of 11 bases. CDR3 nucleotide sequence: TGTGCCAGCAGCTTACCCGGGTTGGGTGAGCAGTTCTTC. It codes for CASSLPGLGEQFF.

The rearrangement uses TRBV7-3 and TRBJ2-1; tentative D call: TRBD2 (5 bases). Trimming took 4 bases from V and 7 from J, leaving 14 bases between them. This CDR3 contains 14 residues. Per the germline V gene, CDR1 is SGHTA and CDR2 is FQGTGA. CDR3 protein: CASSSADRGNEQFF. In DNA form, the CDR3 reads TGTGCCAGCAGCTCAGCAGACCGCGGGAATGAGCAGTTCTTC. Filled out from reference TRBV7-3 and TRBJ2-1, the complete variable domain reads GAGVSQTPSNKVTEKGKYVELRCDPISGHTALYWYRQSLGQGPEFLIYFQGTGAADDSGLPNDRFFAVRPEGSVSTLKIQRTERGDSAVYLCASSSADRGNEQFFGPGTRLTVL.

Only a few counts were recorded for this clonotype. Given a much more abundant clone one base away, this may be a read error. The V gene is TRBV9, the J gene TRBJ2-3, with 7 positions matching TRBD2. CDR1 is SGDLS, CDR2 YYNGEE, per germline. This CDR3 has 16 residues. The CDR3 DNA is TGTACCAGCAGCGTATCCCATACTAGCGGCACAGATACGCAGTATTTT. Residues: CTSSVSHTSGTDTQYF.

This clonotype was observed a handful of times. The chain links TRBV24-1 to TRBJ2-7, with 7 positions matching TRBD1. CDR1 and CDR2 (germline): KGHDR, SFDVKD. Trimming at V came to 5 bases and at J to 3 bases, leaving 0 bases not matched to a gene. The length of the CDR3 is 12 residues. CDR3 in amino acids: CATSGQGYEQYF. In DNA, the CDR3 is TGTGCCACCAGTGGACAGGGCTACGAGCAGTACTTC.

The chain uses TRBV7-9 and TRBJ2-5, with 11 nucleotides matching TRBD2. This CDR3 has 13 residues. The ends lost 7 bases at V and 5 bases at J; junction bases unmatched: 3. CDR1 is SEHNR and CDR2 is FQNEAQ in the germline V gene (reference sequence). The CDR3 loop reads CASMTSGAETQYF. CDR3 coding DNA: TGTGCCAGCATGACTAGCGGGGCTGAGACCCAGTACTTC.

The J gene is TRBJ2-7, the V gene TRBV29-1; D unresolved. The germline V gene has CDR1 SQVTM and CDR2 ANQGSEA. V lost 7 bases and J lost 6, with 13 bases in between. The CDR3 has 11 amino acids. The CDR3 nucleotides are TGCAGCGGAACTTATAACGTCGAGCAGTACTTC. This gives the protein CSGTYNVEQYF.

The V and J genes are TRBV10-3 and TRBJ2-7; 9 bases are shared with TRBD1. This CDR3 contains 17 residues. Unmatched junction bases numbered 14, after V lost 8 bases and J lost 0 bases. Germline V CDR1 and CDR2: ENHRY, SYGVKD. The CDR3 DNA reads as TGTGCCATCCGGGGACAGGGATTCAGCGGAGGCTCCTACGAGCAGTACTTC. Translation gives CAIRGQGFSGGSYEQYF.

J is TRBJ2-5 and V is TRBV28, with 8 bases aligning to TRBD1. Germline V lookup: CDR1 MDHEN, CDR2 SYDVKM. The CDR3 covers 14 residues. The V and J ends lost 10 bases and 3 bases, in that order; junction bases with no gene match: 10. In DNA form, the CDR3 reads TGTGCCACCTATAGACAGGGGCGAGAAGAGACCCAGTACTTC. This translates into CATYRQGREETQYF.

In this sample, this clonotype turned up a few times. The chain uses TRBV28 and TRBJ1-1; the D gene is possibly TRBD1 (5 bases). From germline, CDR1 is MDHEN and CDR2 SYDVKM. Trimming stripped 5 bases from V and 0 bases from J, with 16 bases between. The CDR3 extends over 16 amino acids. The CDR3 region has the DNA TGTGCCAGCAGTACCTCAGGGTCGGGGCTGAACACTGAAGCTTTCTTT. Its protein is CASSTSGSGLNTEAFF.

The CDR3 is CASSAYPLKGEQYF. In DNA form, the CDR3 reads TGTGCCAGCAGTGCCTATCCCTTAAAAGGCGAGCAGTACTTC. This chain uses TRBV2 with TRBJ2-7; D unresolved. The V gene's germline CDR1 is SNHLY and CDR2 FYNNEI. V shed 4 bases and J shed 6 bases, with 16 bases lying between them. CDR3 length: 14 residues.

The chain links TRBV2 to TRBJ1-2, with 8 bases identical to TRBD1. Germline V gene sequence: CDR1 SNHLY, CDR2 FYNNEI. V lost 7 bases and J lost 5; bases outside the gene matches: 9. The CDR3 sequence is 14 residues long. The CDR3 protein is CASKTDRATYGYTF. CDR3 DNA sequence: TGTGCCAGCAAGACGGACAGGGCGACATATGGCTACACCTTC.